This T cell receptor (beta chain) was obtained from a study of PD-L1 blockade in urothelial cancer. At the level of the study: Patients, treated from about 2014 onward, received atezolizumab 1,200 mg intravenously every 3 weeks. Blood samples had a median of 141,255 T cells, just under 85,000 unique TCRs, and clonality roughly 0.073.

Sample time point: peripheral blood 6 weeks after treatment start. Pretreatment sampling and on-treatment sampling together yielded between 1 and 8 samples for each patient. Each PCR received spiked synthetic TCR analog templates. TCRdb keeps only in-frame clones here, not all; method: immunoSEQ multiplex PCR. The sample shows about 120,000 clones, 85% to 95% of them seen only once. This sample comprised PBMCs, obtained around atezolizumab (anti-PD-L1) treatment. The TCR was taken from a man between 60 and 75 years old with urothelial cancer.

DNA for the CDR3: TGTGCCAGCAGCCCCGGGACAGGCATTGCAGAGACCCAGTACTTC. Protein sequence: CASSPGTGIAETQYF. The chain is built from TRBV7-6 and TRBJ2-5, with 8 bases identical to TRBD1. The CDR3 length is 15 residues. CDR1 and CDR2 (germline): SGHVS, FNYEAQ. V trimming: 5 bases; J trimming: 4 bases; junction bases outside the gene matches: 9.